This T cell receptor beta chain was identified in a study of T cells in Graves' hyperthyroidism and ophthalmopathy. This clonotype has a count of ten or more. RNA transcripts were the template for amplifying TCR beta CDR3 regions. A first-round RT-PCR of the TCR CDR3 used the HTBI primer set. TCRdb redid the calling of the multiplex PCR reads with MiXCR, one entry per CDR3 protein. The data contain hundreds of thousands of distinct CDR3 sequences, approximately 15% of them singletons. The length of the CDR3 is 15 residues. Trimming took 0 bases from V and 0 from J; bases not matched to a gene: 2. CDR1 and CDR2 (germline): SGHTA, FQGNSA.

The chain is built from TRBV7-2 and TRBJ2-7; TRBD2 agrees at 7 bases. The receptor was isolated from a woman aged 40-49 years with Graves' ophthalmopathy. What was sequenced was blood. The DNA for the CDR3 is TGTGCCAGCAGCTTAGCGGGGGACTACTCCTACGAGCAGTACTTC. As protein: CASSLAGDYSYEQYF.